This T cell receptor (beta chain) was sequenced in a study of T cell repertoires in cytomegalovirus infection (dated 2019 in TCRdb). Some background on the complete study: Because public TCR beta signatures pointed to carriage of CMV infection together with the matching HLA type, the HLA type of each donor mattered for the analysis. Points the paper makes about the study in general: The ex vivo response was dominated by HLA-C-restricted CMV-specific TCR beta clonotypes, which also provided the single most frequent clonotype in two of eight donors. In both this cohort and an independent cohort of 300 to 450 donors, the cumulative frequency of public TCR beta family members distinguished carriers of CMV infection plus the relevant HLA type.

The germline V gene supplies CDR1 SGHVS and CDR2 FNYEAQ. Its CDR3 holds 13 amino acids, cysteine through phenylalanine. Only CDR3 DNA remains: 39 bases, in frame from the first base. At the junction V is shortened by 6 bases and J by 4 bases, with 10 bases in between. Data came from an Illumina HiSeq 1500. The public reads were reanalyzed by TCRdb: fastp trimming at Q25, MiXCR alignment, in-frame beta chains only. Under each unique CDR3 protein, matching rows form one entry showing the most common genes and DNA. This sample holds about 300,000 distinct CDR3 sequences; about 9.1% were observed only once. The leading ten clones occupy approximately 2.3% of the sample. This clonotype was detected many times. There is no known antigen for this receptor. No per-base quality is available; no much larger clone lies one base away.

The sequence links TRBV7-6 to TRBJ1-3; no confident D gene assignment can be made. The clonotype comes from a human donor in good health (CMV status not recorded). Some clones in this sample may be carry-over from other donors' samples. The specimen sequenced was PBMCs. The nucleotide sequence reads TGTGCCAGCAGTAGATCAGACGGAAACACCATATATTTT. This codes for CASSRSDGNTIYF. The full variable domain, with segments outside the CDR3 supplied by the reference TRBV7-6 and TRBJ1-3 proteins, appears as GAGVSQSPRYKVTKRGQDVALRCDPISGHVSLYWYRQALGQGPEFLTYFNYEAQQDKSGLPNDRFSAERPEGSISTLTIQRTEQRDSAMYRCASSRSDGNTIYFGEGSWLTVV.